The entry below gives a single TCR beta chain sequence along with its context. Its antigen remains unidentified. The sample is drawn from a study of OX40 agonist ivuxolimab in advanced cancers. On the study more broadly: Patients in the trial were receiving intravenous ivuxolimab every 2 weeks, at doses of 0.01 to 10 mg/kg. Study results and limitations: Antigen specificity was not determined for the expanded peripheral T cells. Some patients without response likewise showed low normalized clonal expansion. Partial responders dosed at 0.1-3.0 mg/kg displayed clonal expansion ranking among the lowest.

TCRdb's table, derived via immunoSEQ multiplex PCR, lists solely in-frame clones and lacks some. The table lists 70,000 to 80,000 clones, roughly 90% of them singletons. This TCR derives from an adult with an advanced solid tumor such as melanoma, head and neck, liver or kidney cancer. The material was CD4+ or CD8+ T cells sorted from blood, obtained in a trial of the OX40 agonist ivuxolimab.

CDR3 residues: CAWSVMGQSNQPQHF. The CDR3, as DNA: TGTGCCTGGAGTGTAATGGGCCAGTCCAATCAGCCCCAGCATTTT. This chain connects TRBV30 to TRBJ1-5; no definite D call. Germline CDR1 GTSNPN, CDR2 SVGIG (reference sequence). The V end lost 0 bases, the J end lost 3 bases, and 12 bases lay between the germline ends. The CDR3 has 15 residues.